One and the same sample provided the 27 T cell receptor beta chains below, sequenced in a study of low-dose radiotherapy and immunotherapy resistance in tumors. TRAV- and TRBV-specific primers primed first-strand cDNA, covering alpha and beta chains. TCRs were amplified for roughly 20 PCR cycles with a constant-region primer and V-primer adapter. One entry per CDR3 protein results from TCRdb running MiXCR on the reads. In the table there are about 10,000 distinct CDR3 sequences, roughly two fifths of which are singletons. The receptors stem from a human donor with advanced metastatic prostate, ovarian, gallbladder or colorectal cancer (not recorded which). This table probably holds off-target reads from a library built for another chain.

The rearrangement uses TRBV6-6 and TRBJ1-4; 7 nucleotides line up with TRBD1. This CDR3 contains 18 residues. Per germline, CDR1 MNHNY and CDR2 SVGAGI (reference sequence). Trimming removed 8 bases from V and 14 bases from J; junction bases left unmatched: 29. CDR3 nucleotides: TGTGCCAGCCGCCCGCAGGGGGAGACAGGATACTTAATGAAGGGGCTGTTTTTT. This encodes CASRPQGETGYLMKGLFF.

CDR3 in amino acids: CASTDRESYGYTF. The CDR3 nucleotides read TGTGCCAGCACGGACAGAGAGAGCTATGGCTACACCTTC. The chain uses TRBV6-1 and TRBJ1-2; TRBD1 might be the D (6 bases). V lost 7 bases, J lost 4 bases, and 13 bases lay in between. Germline-derived CDR1 and CDR2 are MNHNS and SASEGT. There are 13 residues in the CDR3.

This sequence joins TRBV12-2 and TRBJ1-4; TRBD1, the table's D call, was not compared with the DNA. TRBV12-2 corresponds to a pseudogene. This CDR3 has 19 amino acids. In nucleotides, the CDR3 is TGTGCAAGTCGCTTAGTGCCCCCCTGTCCGGGGACCGAAGGTGAAAAACTGTTTTTT. Amino acid sequence: CASRLVPPCPGTEGEKLFF.

Relative to its sample, this clonotype is medium-sized. This chain uses TRBV11-3 with TRBJ2-1; D is undetermined. The CDR3 sequence is 14 residues long. V was clipped by 6 bases and J by 6 bases, with 15 bases between them. Germline values: CDR1 SGHNT, CDR2 YENEEA. Written as DNA, the CDR3 is TGTGCCAGCAGTAGGAGCGATGTCGGCAATGAGCAGTTCTTC. As protein: CASSRSDVGNEQFF.

The V and J genes are TRBV11-3 and TRBJ2-2; 10 positions agree with TRBD2. Germline V gene data show CDR1 as SGHNT and CDR2 as YENEEA. The CDR3 is 16 amino acids. With 0 bases clipped from V and 6 bases from J, the junction kept 4 bases outside the gene matches. The CDR3 spells CASSLEYLAGAGELFF. Here the CDR3 DNA reads TGTGCCAGCAGCTTAGAGTATCTAGCGGGGGCCGGGGAGCTGTTTTTT.

The chain recombines TRBV15 with TRBJ2-1; 9 bases are a match to TRBD2. Per the germline V gene, CDR1 is LNHNV and CDR2 is YYDKDF (reference sequence). J lost 8 bases, V lost 3 bases, and 14 bases had no gene match. CDR3 length: 17 residues. This CDR3 reads CATSSRPLAGIGHEQFF. In nucleotides, the CDR3 is TGTGCCACCAGCAGCCGACCTCTAGCGGGAATCGGCCATGAGCAGTTCTTC. The variable domain in full, with the rest retrieved from reference TRBV15 and TRBJ2-1, is DAMVIQNPRYQVTQFGKPVTLSCSQTLNHNVMYWYQQKSSQAPKLLFHYYDKDFNNEADTPDNFQSRRPNTSFCFLDIRSPGLGDTAMYLCATSSRPLAGIGHEQFFGPGTRLTVL.

Relative to its sample, this clonotype is medium-sized. CDR3 protein: CASSNDSNQPQHF. CDR3 sequence (DNA): TGTGCCAGCAGTAATGATAGCAATCAGCCCCAGCATTTT. The chain links TRBV27 to TRBJ1-5; D is uncertain. This CDR3 is 13 amino acids long. Germline CDR1 and CDR2: MNHEY and SMNVEV (reference sequence). V was shortened by 5 bases and J by 0 bases, with 5 bases between the two germline ends.

The rearrangement joins TRBV4-1 to TRBJ1-5; maybe TRBD1 (6 bases). This CDR3 comprises 14 residues. Trimming removed 2 bases from V and 4 bases from J, with 9 bases in between. CDR1 MGHRA and CDR2 YSYEKL come from the germline V gene. Here the CDR3 DNA reads TGCGCCAGCAGCCAATTTACAGGGAATCAGCCCCAGCATTTT. Translated: CASSQFTGNQPQHF.

This clonotype was detected a few times. The chain carries TRBV24-1 and TRBJ1-1; D is undetermined. The germline CDR1 and CDR2 sequences are KGHDR and SFDVKD. Trimming removed 7 bases from V and 9 bases from J, with 8 bases in between. The CDR3 is 10 residues long. CDR3 loop: CATSGSKAFF. CDR3 nucleotide sequence: TGTGCCACCAGCGGGAGCAAAGCTTTCTTT.

The chain carries TRBV7-9 and TRBJ2-3, with D unclear. The germline V gene has CDR1 SEHNR and CDR2 FQNEAQ (reference sequence). V was trimmed by 1 base and J by 7 bases, leaving 6 bases between them. This CDR3 region has 12 residues. The CDR3 bases are TGTGCCAGCAGCTTAGAGTTGAATACGCAGTATTTT. The encoded protein is CASSLELNTQYF.

The genes are TRBV5-1 and TRBJ2-5; the D is unclear. The germline CDR1 and CDR2 sequences are SGHRS and YFSETQ. Trimming removed 4 bases at V and 5 bases at J, with 15 bases between. This CDR3 comprises 14 residues. Written as DNA, the CDR3 is TGCGCCAGCAGCCGCCAAAGCGTGCGGGAGACCCAGTACTTC. Its protein is CASSRQSVRETQYF. Drawing the rest from reference TRBV5-1 and TRBJ2-5, the complete variable domain is KAGVTQTPRYLIKTRGQQVTLSCSPISGHRSVSWYQQTPGQGLQFLFEYFSETQRNKGNFPGRFSGRQFSNSRSEMNVSTLELGDSALYLCASSRQSVRETQYFGPGTRLLVL.

This clonotype qualifies as medium-sized (0.01 to 0.1%). V gene TRBV5-1 combines with J gene TRBJ2-1; D not certain. The CDR3 sequence is 13 residues long. The germline V gene has CDR1 SGHRS and CDR2 YFSETQ. V gave up 5 bases and J gave up 7 bases, with 13 bases separating them. CDR3 in DNA: TGCGCCAGCAGGCAGACCCCGGAAAATGAGCAGTTCTTC. Protein sequence: CASRQTPENEQFF.

This rearrangement joins TRBV6-5 to TRBJ2-7, with 8 bases identical to TRBD1. The CDR3 is made up of 14 amino acids. With 2 bases clipped from V and 7 bases from J, the junction kept 7 bases outside the gene matches. Germline assignment: CDR1 MNHEY and CDR2 SVGAGI. The CDR3 loop reads CASSYVQGVREQYF. CDR3 in DNA: TGTGCCAGCAGTTACGTACAGGGGGTCAGGGAGCAGTACTTC.

CDR3 loop: CASSPRDRGPHEQYF. For the CDR3, the DNA is TGTGCCAGCAGCCCCCGGGACAGGGGCCCCCACGAGCAGTACTTC. The genes are TRBV5-4 and TRBJ2-7; 10 positions match TRBD1. The V and J ends lost 4 bases and 5 bases, in that order; junction bases with no gene match: 9. The CDR3 runs 15 residues. CDR1 SGHNT and CDR2 YYREEE come from the germline V gene (reference sequence).

The chain employs TRBV29-1 and TRBJ1-1; D is possibly TRBD1 (5 bases). With 6 bases removed from V and 2 bases from J, the gap between germline ends came to 13 bases. CDR3 length: 13 residues. Germline CDR1 and CDR2: SQVTM and ANQGSEA. This CDR3 is CSVMDKGNTEAFF. CDR3 in DNA: TGCAGCGTAATGGACAAAGGAAACACTGAAGCTTTCTTT.

This clonotype was counted only a few times. The genes are TRBV5-1 and TRBJ2-1; D is undetermined. CDR3 length equals 13 residues. Trimming pared 2 bases from V and 6 bases from J, leaving 9 bases between. Germline V gives CDR1 SGHRS, CDR2 YFSETQ. The CDR3 region has the DNA TGCGCCAGCAGCTTCGGGCCCGTCAATGAGCAGTTCTTC. Protein product: CASSFGPVNEQFF. Drawing the rest from reference TRBV5-1 and TRBJ2-1, the complete variable domain is KAGVTQTPRYLIKTRGQQVTLSCSPISGHRSVSWYQQTPGQGLQFLFEYFSETQRNKGNFPGRFSGRQFSNSRSEMNVSTLELGDSALYLCASSFGPVNEQFFGPGTRLTVL.

This rearrangement joins TRBV20-1 to TRBJ1-1; D ambiguous. The germline V and J ends were trimmed by 5 bases and 10 bases, with 14 bases remaining between them. This CDR3 has 11 amino acids. Germline loops: CDR1 DFQATT, CDR2 SNEGSKA (reference sequence). CDR3 DNA sequence: TGCAGTGCTCCACCACCGCGCTTAGCTTTCTTT. Translated, it gives CSAPPPRLAFF.

The V gene is TRBV6-2 or TRBV6-3, the J gene TRBJ2-5, with a weak D call TRBD2 (7 bases). This CDR3 has 14 amino acids. Germline V gene lookup returns CDR1 MNHEY and CDR2 SVGEGT. Between the trimmed V and J ends, which lost 8 bases and 4 bases, there was a span of 17 bases. CDR3 protein: CASAEGGARETQYF. In DNA form, the CDR3 reads TGTGCCAGCGCTGAAGGGGGGGCCCGAGAGACCCAGTACTTC.

In its sample, this clonotype was seen a few times. The CDR3 sequence: CSAEGSSYEQYF. CDR3 DNA sequence: TGCAGCGCCGAGGGGAGCTCCTACGAGCAGTACTTC. The chain combines TRBV29-1 with TRBJ2-7; D tentatively fits TRBD1 or TRBD2 (5 bases each). Trimming took 7 bases from V and 0 from J, leaving 10 bases between them. Germline V gene data show CDR1 as SQVTM and CDR2 as ANQGSEA. The CDR3 sequence is 12 residues long.

The chain has TRBV20-1 and TRBJ2-5; TRBD2 matches at 8 bases. V lost 4 bases and J lost 4; bases outside the gene matches: 17. Germline CDR1 DFQATT, CDR2 SNEGSKA (reference sequence). This CDR3 has 17 residues. CDR3 sequence: CSATSPGGTHGAETQYF. As DNA, the CDR3 is TGCAGTGCTACTTCCCCGGGAGGGACGCATGGCGCAGAGACCCAGTACTTC.

As for this clonotype: This may be a read error: a much more frequent sequence differs by one nucleotide. V gene TRBV28 combines with J gene TRBJ1-1; D gene uncertain. This CDR3 has 13 amino acids. Germline-derived CDR1 and CDR2 are MDHEN and SYDVKM. The CDR3 protein is CAIQPARNTDAFF. DNA of the CDR3: TGTGCCATCCAACCCGCACGGAACACTGATGCTTTCTTT.

J is TRBJ1-2 and V is TRBV20-1; 7 bases fit TRBD1. The trim removed 6 bases at V and 8 bases at J, leaving 15 bases unmatched. The CDR3 length is 14 residues. Germline CDR1 DFQATT, CDR2 SNEGSKA (reference sequence). Here the CDR3 DNA reads TGCAGTGCGACGGCAGGGGGGCGGTTGGAAGGCTACACCTTC. It translates to CSATAGGRLEGYTF.

The gene calls are TRBV14 and TRBJ2-2; D is unresolved. Germline V CDR1 and CDR2: SGHDN, FVKESK. The CDR3 is made up of 14 amino acids. V was cut by 1 base and J by 1 base, with 4 bases left in between. This CDR3 reads CASSQVRNTGELFF. CDR3 DNA sequence: TGTGCCAGCAGCCAAGTGCGGAACACCGGGGAGCTGTTTTTT.

This clonotype showed up just a few times. The rearrangement joins TRBV21-1 to TRBJ2-1; no DNA check was done on the table's D call, TRBD1. TRBV21-1 has pseudogene status. The CDR3 totals 14 residues. DNA for the CDR3: TGTGCCAGAGTTAGCAGGGATACCCGTAATGAGCAGTTCTTC. It yields the protein CARVSRDTRNEQFF.

This clonotype was detected only a few times. The V and J genes are TRBV2 and TRBJ2-3; either TRBD1 or TRBD2 may supply D (5 bases each). The ends were cut back, 4 bases at V and 6 bases at J, with 20 bases in the middle. The CDR3 has 16 amino acids. Looked up from germline, CDR1 is SNHLY and CDR2 is FYNNEI. This chain's CDR3 is CASSVGGTKGSDTQYF. The DNA of the CDR3 is TGTGCCAGCAGTGTGGGTGGGACCAAGGGGTCGGATACGCAGTATTTT. Full variable domain (remainder filled in from reference TRBV2 and TRBJ2-3): EPEVTQTPSHQVTQMGQEVILRCVPISNHLYFYWYRQILGQKVEFLVSFYNNEISEKSEIFDDQFSVERPDGSNFTLKIRSTKLEDSAMYFCASSVGGTKGSDTQYFGPGTRLTVL.

This clonotype appeared a few times. The chain uses TRBV29-1 and TRBJ1-3, with a possible D match to TRBD1 (5 bases). The CDR3 length is 14 residues. V lost 6 bases and J lost 1, with 13 bases in between. In germline, CDR1 is SQVTM, CDR2 ANQGSEA. The CDR3 is CSVIRQISGNTIYF. DNA for the CDR3: TGCAGCGTAATCAGACAGATATCTGGAAACACCATATATTTT.

This clonotype was seen only a few times. V is TRBV29-1 and J is TRBJ1-1, with a weak D call TRBD1 (5 bases). CDR3 size: 10 residues. Between the trimmed V and J ends, which lost 6 bases and 3 bases, there was a span of 5 bases. Per the germline V gene, CDR1 is SQVTM and CDR2 is ANQGSEA. The CDR3 nucleotides are TGCAGCGTCAGGGACACTGAAGCTTTCTTT. Amino acid sequence: CSVRDTEAFF.